One sample yielded the 14 T cell receptor beta chains listed below, sequenced in a study of cytomegalovirus exposure and HLA in healthy donors. This PCR relied on a set of 60 Vbeta primers and 13 Jbeta primers. Assay used: immunoSEQ multiplex PCR; TCRdb lists only in-frame clones, some missing. This sample contains about 77,000 clones. Sequenced material: PBMCs. The receptors here all came from a man over 45 in good health and CMV-seropositive.

The chain uses TRBV6-5 and TRBJ1-2; 10 bases agree with TRBD1. Germline V gene lookup returns CDR1 MNHEY and CDR2 SVGAGI. This CDR3 spans 16 amino acids. The trim removed 4 bases at V and 3 bases at J, leaving 8 bases unmatched. CDR3 nucleotide sequence: TGTGCCAGCAGTTCCCTCGGGACAGGGGAGGACTATGGCTACACCTTC. Translated: CASSSLGTGEDYGYTF.

This chain uses TRBV7-9 with TRBJ1-1, with 9 bases fitting TRBD1. The V and J ends lost 5 bases and 6 bases, in that order; junction bases with no gene match: 10. Germline CDR1 reads SEHNR; CDR2 reads FQNEAQ (reference sequence). This CDR3 comprises 15 residues. The CDR3: CASSPRDRAFSEAFF. Written as DNA, the CDR3 is TGTGCCAGCAGCCCTAGGGACAGGGCCTTTTCTGAAGCTTTCTTT.

The rearrangement links TRBV7-8 to TRBJ1-3; a weak D match, TRBD1 (5 bases). With 0 bases removed from V and 3 bases from J, the gap between germline ends came to 15 bases. CDR1 and CDR2 (germline): SGHVS, FQNEAQ. The CDR3 sequence is 17 residues long. The CDR3 nucleotides are TGTGCCAGCAGCTTAGCGCGGCAGGGTAAAAGTGGAAACACCATATATTTT. This encodes CASSLARQGKSGNTIYF.

The rearrangement uses TRBV11-2 and TRBJ2-2; tentative D call: TRBD1 (6 bases). CDR3 length: 14 residues. Germline V lookup: CDR1 SGHAT, CDR2 FQNNGV. V lost 8 bases and J lost 4, with 14 bases in between. CDR3 nucleotide sequence: TGTGCCAGCGCCAGGGGTTCGGTCACCGGGGAGCTGTTTTTT. It specifies CASARGSVTGELFF.

For the CDR3, the DNA is TGTGCCAGCTCACCGGAAAGCGGACGGTTAAATGAAAAACTGTTTTTT. Encoded protein: CASSPESGRLNEKLFF. The chain combines TRBV18 with TRBJ1-4; D remains ambiguous. The CDR3 contains 16 residues. The germline CDR1 and CDR2 sequences are KGHSH and LQKENI. Trimming left V 3 bases short and J 5 bases short, with 16 bases between.

The V and J genes are TRBV7-2 and TRBJ1-5; D is unresolved. V lost 1 base to trimming and J lost 5 bases, with 12 bases between them. The CDR3 covers 15 residues. Germline CDR1 SGHTA, CDR2 FQGNSA. CDR3 DNA: TGTGCCAGCAGCTTAGGACATAATCTTGATCAGCCCCAGCATTTT. Protein sequence: CASSLGHNLDQPQHF. The full variable domain, in which reference TRBV7-2 and TRBJ1-5 provide the parts outside the CDR3, is GAGVSQSPSNKVTEKGKDVELRCDPISGHTALYWYRQSLGQGLEFLIYFQGNSAPDKSGLPSDRFSAERTGGSVSTLTIQRTQQEDSAVYLCASSLGHNLDQPQHFGDGTRLSIL.

This rearrangement joins TRBV28 to TRBJ1-5; D is ambiguous. Germline values: CDR1 MDHEN, CDR2 SYDVKM. The CDR3 length is 12 residues. The germline V and J ends were trimmed by 6 bases and 9 bases, with 12 bases remaining between them. CDR3: CASRSTEGPQHF. CDR3 bases: TGTGCCAGCAGATCGACGGAGGGGCCCCAGCATTTT.

The J gene is TRBJ2-7, the V gene TRBV19; TRBD2 might be the D (5 bases). The CDR3 extends over 14 amino acids. V lost 5 bases and J lost 4, with 15 bases in between. In germline, CDR1 is LNHDA, CDR2 SQIVND (reference sequence). CDR3 sequence (DNA): TGTGCCAGTAGTCCTTATCTTGAGGGTTACGAGCAGTACTTC. Residues: CASSPYLEGYEQYF.

The chain links TRBV5-1 to TRBJ2-1; 7 nucleotides agree with TRBD2. Germline values: CDR1 SGHRS, CDR2 YFSETQ. The CDR3 is 14 residues long. After removal of 2 bases from V and 9 bases from J, the junction contained 8 bases not matched to a gene. This CDR3 is CASSLSGTGGEQFF. CDR3 DNA sequence: TGCGCCAGCAGCTTAAGCGGGACGGGCGGTGAGCAGTTCTTC.

The V gene is TRBV29-1, the J gene TRBJ2-7; D may be TRBD2 (5 bases). Trimming left V 7 bases short and J 2 bases short, with 15 bases between. The CDR3 length is 13 residues. Germline lookup yields CDR1 SQVTM and CDR2 ANQGSEA. CDR3 bases: TGCAGCGGTAATGTGAGCGGCACCTACGAGCAGTACGTC. It codes for CSGNVSGTYEQYV.

The chain carries TRBV5-6 and TRBJ1-1; a weak D match, TRBD1 (5 bases). Trimming stripped 3 bases from V and 6 bases from J, with 12 bases between. Germline V gene sequence: CDR1 SGHDT, CDR2 YYEEEE. The CDR3 loop spans 13 amino acids. The CDR3, as DNA: TGTGCCAGCAGCTCCGGTTTAGGGGCTGAAGCTTTCTTT. As protein: CASSSGLGAEAFF.

This chain uses TRBV5-1 with TRBJ2-3, with a tentative D call TRBD2 (5 bases). Germline V lookup: CDR1 SGHRS, CDR2 YFSETQ. The CDR3 contains 15 residues. V was clipped by 3 bases and J by 3 bases, with 14 bases between them. The CDR3 reads CASSSQRIDTDTQYF. The DNA for the CDR3 is TGCGCCAGCAGCTCTCAGCGGATTGATACAGATACGCAGTATTTT.

This chain connects TRBV4-2 to TRBJ1-2, with 9 bases that match TRBD1. The J segment lost 2 bases and the V segment lost 1 base, leaving 5 bases of the junction unmatched. The CDR3 has 16 residues. CDR1 LGHNA and CDR2 YNFKEQ come from the germline V gene. CDR3 DNA: TGTGCCAGCAGCCAAGTTGGGGACAGGGAAAACTATGGCTACACCTTC. As protein: CASSQVGDRENYGYTF.

The V and J genes are TRBV30 and TRBJ1-4; D perhaps matches TRBD1 (5 bases). V gave up 5 bases and J gave up 6 bases, with 16 bases separating them. Germline V gene data show CDR1 as GTSNPN and CDR2 as SVGIG (reference sequence). CDR3 length equals 14 residues. CDR3 residues: CAWELQGGDEKLFF. The CDR3 DNA reads TGTGCCTGGGAACTTCAGGGAGGGGATGAAAAACTGTTTTTT.